This entry is about one T cell receptor (beta chain). One entry per CDR3 protein, called by TCRdb with MiXCR from the 5' RACE reads. The sample records some 1,600,000 distinct CDR3 sequences, under 35% being singletons. The entry originates in a study of identical twins. Germline CDR1 ENHRY, CDR2 SYGVKD. Trimming removed 5 bases from V and 4 bases from J, with 9 bases in between. The CDR3 is made up of 13 amino acids. This sequence joins TRBV10-3 and TRBJ2-1; D call uncertain. Sequencing was performed on cord blood. The origin of this receptor is a newborn girl in good health. The CDR3 bases are TGTGCCATCAGTAAGGACGGATACAATGAGCAGTTCTTC. This encodes CAISKDGYNEQFF.